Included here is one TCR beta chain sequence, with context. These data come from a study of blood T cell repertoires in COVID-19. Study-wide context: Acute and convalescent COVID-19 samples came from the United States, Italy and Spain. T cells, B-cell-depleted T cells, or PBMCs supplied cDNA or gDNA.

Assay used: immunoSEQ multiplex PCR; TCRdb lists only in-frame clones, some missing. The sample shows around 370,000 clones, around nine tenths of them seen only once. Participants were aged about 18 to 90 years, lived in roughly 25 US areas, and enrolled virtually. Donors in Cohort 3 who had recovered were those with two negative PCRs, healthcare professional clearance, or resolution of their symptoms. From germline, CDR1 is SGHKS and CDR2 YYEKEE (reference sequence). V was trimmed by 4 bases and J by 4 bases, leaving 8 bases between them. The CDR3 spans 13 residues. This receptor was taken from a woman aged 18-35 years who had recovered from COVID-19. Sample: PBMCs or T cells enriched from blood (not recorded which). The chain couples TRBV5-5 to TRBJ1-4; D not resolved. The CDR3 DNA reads TGTGCCAGCAGCGGGAGCAATAATGAAAAACTGTTTTTT. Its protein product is CASSGSNNEKLFF.